The 20 T cell receptor beta chains in this list originate from one sample, sequenced in a study of sequential checkpoint blockade in melanoma. TCRdb's copy holds only in-frame clones and misses some; the assay was immunoSEQ multiplex PCR. The sample carries fewer than 40,000 clones, about 88% recorded once. Treatment indicated: randomized to nivolumab then ipilimumab (arm A) or the reverse (arm B). Source: CD8+ T cells sorted from blood (inferred from file names), taken from a patient given nivolumab and ipilimumab in sequence. Receptors were obtained from a human donor with melanoma.

This sequence joins TRBV6-5 and TRBJ1-1; tentatively, D is TRBD1 (5 bases). CDR1 and CDR2 (germline): MNHEY, SVGAGI. Trimming pared 6 bases from V and 7 bases from J, leaving 12 bases between. This CDR3 is 12 amino acids long. CDR3 in DNA: TGTGCCAGCAGCCTTCCAGGGAATGAAGCTTTCTTT. As protein: CASSLPGNEAFF.

The chain uses TRBV10-3 and TRBJ2-1; 9 nucleotides match TRBD2. Germline V gene lookup returns CDR1 ENHRY and CDR2 SYGVKD. This CDR3 region has 15 residues. Trimming cost V 3 bases and J 6 bases; bases outside gene matches: 6. CDR3: CAISDDSGRGNEQFF. The CDR3 DNA follows: TGTGCCATCAGTGATGATAGCGGGAGAGGCAATGAGCAGTTCTTC.

The chain carries TRBV6-5 and TRBJ2-1; 8 nucleotides agree with TRBD2. Germline V gene sequence: CDR1 MNHEY, CDR2 SVGAGI. This CDR3 region has 14 residues. Trimming removed 2 bases from V and 6 bases from J; junction bases left unmatched: 3. CDR3 amino acids: CASSYAGTSNEQFF. The DNA of the CDR3 is TGTGCCAGCAGTTACGCGGGGACTAGCAATGAGCAGTTCTTC.

The chain uses TRBV28 and TRBJ1-5; D gene uncertain. The V end was cut by 6 bases, the J end by 12 bases, with 24 bases between. Germline V gene data show CDR1 as MDHEN and CDR2 as SYDVKM. The CDR3 contains 15 residues. The DNA of the CDR3 is TGTGCCAGCAGCTATAAAGAGACACCCCAGAATTACCAGCATTTT. Protein sequence: CASSYKETPQNYQHF.

This chain uses TRBV10-2 with TRBJ2-5; D call uncertain. The length of the CDR3 is 14 residues. Trimming pared 1 base from V and 0 bases from J, leaving 6 bases between. CDR1 WSHSY and CDR2 SAAADI come from the germline V gene. In DNA, the CDR3 is TGCGCCAGCAGTGAGTTCAGGAACCAAGAGACCCAGTACTTC. Translating gives CASSEFRNQETQYF.

The CDR3 sequence: CASSLAVDSTDTQYF. CDR3 nucleotides: TGTGCCAGCAGCTTAGCGGTAGATTCCACAGATACGCAGTATTTT. This chain uses TRBV7-2 with TRBJ2-3; no clear D gene. The CDR3 length is 15 residues. Germline values: CDR1 SGHTA, CDR2 FQGNSA. V was shortened by 0 bases and J by 2 bases, with 9 bases between the two germline ends.

The chain is built from TRBV27 and TRBJ2-5, with 13 bases identical to TRBD2. Per germline, CDR1 MNHEY and CDR2 SMNVEV (reference sequence). The CDR3 has 16 residues. V shed 5 bases and J 3 bases; nucleotides not matched to a gene: 6. Written as DNA, the CDR3 is TGTGCCAGCAGTATAATGGGACTAGCGGGGAAAGAGACCCAGTACTTC. Protein sequence: CASSIMGLAGKETQYF.

This chain connects TRBV5-8 to TRBJ2-2; 9 bases are shared with TRBD1. CDR1 is SGHTS and CDR2 is YDEGEE in the germline V gene. V shed 8 bases, J shed 7 bases, and the junction held 6 bases outside the gene matches. This CDR3 comprises 13 residues. CDR3 in amino acids: CARHTGGSGELFF. DNA of the CDR3: TGTGCCAGGCACACAGGGGGCAGCGGGGAGCTGTTTTTT. The full variable domain, with the rest looked up from reference TRBV5-8 and TRBJ2-2, is EAGVTQSPTHLIKTRGQQATLRCSPISGHTSVYWYQQALGLGLQFLLWYDEGEERNRGNFPPRFSGRQFPNYSSELNVNALELEDSALYLCARHTGGSGELFFGEGSRLTVL.

The chain is built from TRBV27 and TRBJ1-4, with TRBD1 as a possible D gene (5 bases). Germline V gene data show CDR1 as MNHEY and CDR2 as SMNVEV (reference sequence). The CDR3 has 13 residues. V lost 8 bases, J lost 4 bases, and 11 bases lay in between. In DNA, the CDR3 is TGTGCCAGCGCAGGGTCCCTTAATGAAAAACTGTTTTTT. It yields the protein CASAGSLNEKLFF.

The chain has TRBV7-8 and TRBJ2-7, with D possibly being TRBD1 (5 bases). The CDR3 is 16 amino acids. V was shortened by 0 bases and J by 0 bases, with 12 bases between the two germline ends. Looked up from germline, CDR1 is SGHVS and CDR2 is FQNEAQ. The CDR3 DNA reads as TGTGCCAGCAGCTTAGCCCCCTTAGGGGCCTCCTACGAGCAGTACGTC. Translated, it gives CASSLAPLGASYEQYV.

The rearrangement joins TRBV9 to TRBJ2-7; TRBD2 matches at 8 bases. Germline V gives CDR1 SGDLS, CDR2 YYNGEE. This CDR3 comprises 15 residues. J was trimmed by 6 bases and V by 3 bases; bases with no gene match: 11. DNA of the CDR3: TGTGCCAGCAGCGCACCGGGACTAGTAGAAAGCGAGCAGTACTTC. Translation gives CASSAPGLVESEQYF.

The chain couples TRBV7-2 to TRBJ1-2; D remains unclear. Germline CDR1 is SGHTA and CDR2 is FQGNSA. V dropped 5 bases and J dropped 2 bases, with 15 bases sitting between them. The CDR3 is 15 residues long. CDR3 in amino acids: CASSPPGGWNYGYTF. CDR3 in DNA: TGTGCCAGCAGCCCCCCTGGAGGTTGGAACTATGGCTACACCTTC.

This clone is a singleton in its sample. The gene calls are TRBV5-4 and TRBJ2-2; a weak D match, TRBD2 (6 bases). V lost 3 bases to trimming and J lost 7 bases, with 13 bases between them. The germline V gene encodes CDR1 SGHNT and CDR2 YYREEE (reference sequence). The CDR3 has 14 residues. CDR3 sequence: CASSSVGGIGELFF. DNA for the CDR3: TGTGCCAGCAGCTCGGTGGGGGGAATCGGGGAGCTGTTTTTT.

This chain uses TRBV28 with TRBJ1-1; TRBD1 matches at 8 bases. Trimming removed 4 bases from V and 5 bases from J; junction bases left unmatched: 12. CDR3 length: 16 residues. The V gene's germline CDR1 is MDHEN and CDR2 SYDVKM. The DNA of the CDR3 is TGTGCCAGCAGTTCCCGGGACAGGTCACGGGGAACTGAAGCTTTCTTT. Translation: CASSSRDRSRGTEAFF.

Comments on this clone: A read error may produce the germline difference seen at one junction end. This same CDR3 is encoded by further DNA sequences in the sample. This rearrangement joins TRBV28 to TRBJ1-2, with 9 nucleotides matching TRBD1. Germline CDR1 and CDR2: MDHEN and SYDVKM. The length of the CDR3 is 13 residues. The CDR3: CASKRTGDYGYTF. CDR3 nucleotides: TGTGCCAGCAAGCGGACAGGGGACTATGGCTATACCTTC.

The rearrangement uses TRBV14 and TRBJ1-4; no clear D. The V gene lost 0 bases and the J gene lost 5 bases, with 13 bases spanning the gap. This CDR3 contains 16 residues. Germline V CDR1 and CDR2: SGHDN, FVKESK. The CDR3 nucleotides read TGTGCCAGCAGCCAAGATGGCCTAGGAATCAATGAAAAACTGTTTTTT. This codes for CASSQDGLGINEKLFF.

This sequence joins TRBV30 and TRBJ1-1; no clear D. The CDR3 runs 13 residues. Trimming left V 1 base short and J 11 bases short, with 17 bases between. Germline V gives CDR1 GTSNPN, CDR2 SVGIG (reference sequence). CDR3 DNA sequence: TGTGCCTGGAGTGAGGCAGCACAGTATTGGGCTTTCTTT. Its protein product is CAWSEAAQYWAFF.

The table lists this clone with a count of one. The J gene is TRBJ1-1, the V gene TRBV7-3; D gene uncertain. V was clipped by 3 bases and J by 0 bases, with 11 bases between them. Germline-derived CDR1 and CDR2 are SGHTA and FQGTGA. The CDR3 consists of 15 residues. CDR3 amino acids: CASSFTRNMNTEAFF. The CDR3 region has the DNA TGTGCCAGCAGCTTTACTAGAAACATGAACACTGAAGCTTTCTTT. Variable domain in full (rest from reference TRBV7-3 and TRBJ1-1): GAGVSQTPSNKVTEKGKYVELRCDPISGHTALYWYRQSLGQGPEFLIYFQGTGAADDSGLPNDRFFAVRPEGSVSTLKIQRTERGDSAVYLCASSFTRNMNTEAFFGQGTRLTVV.

Comments on this clone: The final CDR3 position lacks the conserved phenylalanine or tryptophan, pointing to a likely read error. The chain joins TRBV19 to TRBJ2-7; 7 bases align to TRBD2. V shed 5 bases and J 0 bases; nucleotides not matched to a gene: 10. This CDR3 comprises 16 residues. The germline V gene encodes CDR1 LNHDA and CDR2 SQIVND (reference sequence). This CDR3 reads CASSPASGLSSYEQYL. CDR3 coding DNA: TGTGCCAGTAGTCCCGCTAGCGGCCTGAGCTCCTACGAGCAGTACCTC.

This clone was counted once. The V call is TRBV5-1, the J call TRBJ2-6; unclear D gene. CDR3 length: 15 residues. The ends were cut back, 0 bases at V and 0 bases at J, with 4 bases in the middle. Per the germline V gene, CDR1 is SGHRS and CDR2 is YFSETQ. CDR3 in DNA: TGCGCCAGCAGCTTGGCCGGCTCTGGGGCCAACGTCCTGACTTTC. Translating it yields CASSLAGSGANVLTF. The variable domain in full, completed from reference TRBV5-1 and TRBJ2-6, reads KAGVTQTPRYLIKTRGQQVTLSCSPISGHRSVSWYQQTPGQGLQFLFEYFSETQRNKGNFPGRFSGRQFSNSRSEMNVSTLELGDSALYLCASSLAGSGANVLTFGAGSRLTVL.